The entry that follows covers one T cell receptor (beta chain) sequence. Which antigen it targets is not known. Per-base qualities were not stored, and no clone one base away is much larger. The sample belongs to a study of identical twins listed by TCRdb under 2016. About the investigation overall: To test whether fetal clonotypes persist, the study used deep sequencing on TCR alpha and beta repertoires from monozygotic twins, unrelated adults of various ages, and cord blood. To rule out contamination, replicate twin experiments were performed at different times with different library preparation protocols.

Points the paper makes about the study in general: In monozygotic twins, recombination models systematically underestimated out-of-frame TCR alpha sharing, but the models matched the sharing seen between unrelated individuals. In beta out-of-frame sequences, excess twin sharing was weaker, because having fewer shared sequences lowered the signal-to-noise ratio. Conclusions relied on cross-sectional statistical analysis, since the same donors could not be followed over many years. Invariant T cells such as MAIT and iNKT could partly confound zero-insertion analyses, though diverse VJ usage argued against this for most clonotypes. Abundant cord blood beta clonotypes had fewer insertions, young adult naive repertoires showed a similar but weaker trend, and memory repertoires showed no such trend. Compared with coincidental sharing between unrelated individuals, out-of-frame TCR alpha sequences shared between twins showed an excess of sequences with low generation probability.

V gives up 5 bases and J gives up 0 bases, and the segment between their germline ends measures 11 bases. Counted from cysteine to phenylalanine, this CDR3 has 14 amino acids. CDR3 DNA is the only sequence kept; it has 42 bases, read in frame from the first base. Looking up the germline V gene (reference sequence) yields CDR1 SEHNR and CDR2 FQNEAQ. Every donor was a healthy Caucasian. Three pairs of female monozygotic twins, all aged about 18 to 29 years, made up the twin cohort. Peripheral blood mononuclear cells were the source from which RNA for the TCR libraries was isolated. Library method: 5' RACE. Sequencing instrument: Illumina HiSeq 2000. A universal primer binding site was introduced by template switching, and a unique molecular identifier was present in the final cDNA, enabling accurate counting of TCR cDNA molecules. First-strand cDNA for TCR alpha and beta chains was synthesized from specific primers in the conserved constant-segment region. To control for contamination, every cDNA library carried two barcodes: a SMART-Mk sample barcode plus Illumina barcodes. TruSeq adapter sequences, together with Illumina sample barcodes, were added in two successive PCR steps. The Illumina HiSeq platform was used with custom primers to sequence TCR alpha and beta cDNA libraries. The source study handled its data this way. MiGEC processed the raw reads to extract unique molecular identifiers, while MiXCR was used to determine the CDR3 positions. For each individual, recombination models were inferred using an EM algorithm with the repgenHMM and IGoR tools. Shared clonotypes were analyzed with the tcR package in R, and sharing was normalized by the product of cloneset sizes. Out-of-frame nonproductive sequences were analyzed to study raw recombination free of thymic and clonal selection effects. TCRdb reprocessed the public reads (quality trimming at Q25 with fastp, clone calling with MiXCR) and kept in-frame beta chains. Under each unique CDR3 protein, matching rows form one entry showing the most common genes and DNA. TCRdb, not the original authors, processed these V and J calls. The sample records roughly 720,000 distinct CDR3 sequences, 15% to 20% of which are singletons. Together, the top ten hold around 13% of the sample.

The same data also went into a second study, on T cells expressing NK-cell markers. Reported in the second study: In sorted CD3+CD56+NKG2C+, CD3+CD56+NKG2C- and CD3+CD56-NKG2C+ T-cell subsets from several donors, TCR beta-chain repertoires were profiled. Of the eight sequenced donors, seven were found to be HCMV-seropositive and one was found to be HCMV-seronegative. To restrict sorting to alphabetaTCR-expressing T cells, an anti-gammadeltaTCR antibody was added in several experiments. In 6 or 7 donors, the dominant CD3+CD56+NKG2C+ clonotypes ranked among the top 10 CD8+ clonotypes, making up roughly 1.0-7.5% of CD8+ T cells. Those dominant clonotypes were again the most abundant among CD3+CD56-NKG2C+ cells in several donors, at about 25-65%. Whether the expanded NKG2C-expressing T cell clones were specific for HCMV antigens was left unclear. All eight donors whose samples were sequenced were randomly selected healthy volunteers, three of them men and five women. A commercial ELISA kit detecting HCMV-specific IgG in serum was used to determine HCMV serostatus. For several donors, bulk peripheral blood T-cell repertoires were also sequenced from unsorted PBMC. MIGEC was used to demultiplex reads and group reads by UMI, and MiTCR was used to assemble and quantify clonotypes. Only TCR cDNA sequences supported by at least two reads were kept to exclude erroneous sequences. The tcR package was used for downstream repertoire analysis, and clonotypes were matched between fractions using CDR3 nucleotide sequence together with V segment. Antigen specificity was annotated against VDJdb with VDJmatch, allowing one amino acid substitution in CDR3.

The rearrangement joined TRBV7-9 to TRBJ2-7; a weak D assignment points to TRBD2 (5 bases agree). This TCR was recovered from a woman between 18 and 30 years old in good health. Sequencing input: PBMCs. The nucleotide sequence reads TGTGCCAGCAGCGAAACTAGGGACTCCTACGAGCAGTACTTC. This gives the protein CASSETRDSYEQYF.